These T cell receptor beta chains were read from a single sample in a study of cytomegalovirus exposure and HLA in healthy donors. Assay used: immunoSEQ multiplex PCR; TCRdb lists only in-frame clones, some missing. The sample has 55,000 to 80,000 clones, just under 80% seen once. Specimen: PBMCs. These receptor sequences come from a man aged 40-55 years in good health and CMV-seronegative. CDR3s include the opening cysteine and the closing phenylalanine or tryptophan. The order of the fields is clone size, V gene, J gene, D gene, CDR3 DNA, CDR3 protein. D genes are given only for firm matches. Only some rows state a clone size, as once, few, many or a class for expanded clones.

-,TRBV5-5,TRBJ1-5,TRBD1,TGTGCCAGCAGCTGGACAGGGGTTCAGCCCCAGCATTTT,CASSWTGVQPQHF
-,TRBV29-1,TRBJ1-1,-,TGCAGCGTTGAGTTAGTGAACACTGAAGCTTTCTTT,CSVELVNTEAFF
-,TRBV7-3,TRBJ2-2,-,TGTGCCAGCAGCCCAGTCCTTAATGGCGGGGAGCTGTTTTTT,CASSPVLNGGELFF
-,TRBV29-1,TRBJ2-1,TRBD1,TGCAGCGCCGAAGGGGGACAGGGCTACAATGAGCAGTTCTTC,CSAEGGQGYNEQFF
many,TRBV27,TRBJ2-7,TRBD2,TGTGCCAGCGGGACACTAGCGGGAGGCGTCTACGAGCAGTACTTC,CASGTLAGGVYEQYF
-,TRBV5-1,TRBJ2-3,TRBD2,TGCGCCAGCAGGACCCTAGCGGGGGGCACAGATACGCAGTATTTT,CASRTLAGGTDTQYF
few,TRBV2,TRBJ1-1,-,TGTGCCAGCAGGAACTCTCTAAGCACTGAAGCTTTCTTT,CASRNSLSTEAFF
-,TRBV4-1,TRBJ2-7,TRBD2,TGCGCCAGCAGCCAAGAAGTAGCGGGGTACAACGAGCAGTACTTC,CASSQEVAGYNEQYF
-,TRBV6-5,TRBJ1-2,-,TGTGCCAGCAGTGGAGAATGGGGCTACACCTTC,CASSGEWGYTF
-,TRBV19,TRBJ1-4,-,TGTGCCAGTAGCCCAACCCTCGGAAAACTGTTTTTT,CASSPTLGKLFF
medium-sized,TRBV5-4,TRBJ1-1,-,TGTGCCAGCAGCTCGACAGGTCGGGACACTGAAGCTTTCTTT,CASSSTGRDTEAFF
-,TRBV6-5,TRBJ2-7,TRBD2,TGTGCCAGCAGTCTCGGTGGGACTAGGGACGAGCAGTACTTC,CASSLGGTRDEQYF
-,TRBV5-1,TRBJ1-3,-,TGCGCCAGCGGAATCGACAGAAGCTCTGGAAACACCATATATTTT,CASGIDRSSGNTIYF
-,TRBV6-4,TRBJ2-7,TRBD1,TGTGCCAGGGGGAGGGGGACAGGGGCCTACGAGCAGTACTTC,CARGRGTGAYEQYF
-,TRBV7-9,TRBJ2-3,TRBD1,TGTGCCAGCAGCCGACAGGGGGGTAGCACAGATACGCAGTATTTT,CASSRQGGSTDTQYF
few,TRBV6-6,TRBJ1-4,TRBD1,TGTGCCAGCAGTTTACACAGGGGCAATGAAAAACTGTTTTTT,CASSLHRGNEKLFF
-,TRBV11-2,TRBJ2-1,TRBD1,TGTGCCAGCAGCCCGGGACAGGGGGCGGGTGAGCAGTTCTTC,CASSPGQGAGEQFF
-,TRBV7-3,TRBJ2-6,TRBD1,TGTGCCAGCAGCGCGACAGGGGGCGCGGGGGCCAACGTCCTGACTTTC,CASSATGGAGANVLTF
-,TRBV5-1,TRBJ2-5,-,TGCGCCAGCAGCTTGGTGTTTGGGCAGCAAGAGACCCAGTACTTC,CASSLVFGQQETQYF
-,TRBV11-2,TRBJ2-7,TRBD1,TGTGCCAGCAGCTTAATGGGACAGGGCCAACAGTACTTC,CASSLMGQGQQYF
-,TRBV29-1,TRBJ1-2,-,TGCAGCGTTCCCAGAGCTGGGGGGGAAGGGTATGGCTACACCTTC,CSVPRAGGEGYGYTF
-,TRBV10-3,TRBJ2-3,TRBD2,TGTGCCATCAGTGAACTAGCGGGGCCTAATACGCAGTATTTT,CAISELAGPNTQYF